Below, 23 T cell receptor beta chains from the same sample are listed, as sequenced in a study of cytomegalovirus exposure and HLA in healthy donors. PCR used 60 Vbeta primers and 13 Jbeta primers. This table comes from immunoSEQ multiplex PCR, and its TCRdb copy is limited to in-frame clones, with some not included. Here the sample spans about 60,000 clones, around 87% being singletons. Sequenced sample: PBMCs. The source of these receptors is a man aged 18 to 29 in good health and CMV-seronegative.

CDR3: CASSRDRGPNYGYTF. The CDR3 bases are TGTGCCAGCAGTCGCGACAGGGGGCCGAACTATGGCTACACCTTC. The chain has TRBV6-6 and TRBJ1-2; 10 bases line up with TRBD1. With 5 bases clipped from V and 2 bases from J, the junction kept 5 bases outside the gene matches. Germline V gene data show CDR1 as MNHNY and CDR2 as SVGAGI (reference sequence). The CDR3 loop spans 15 amino acids.

The J gene is TRBJ1-2, the V gene TRBV28, with 7 bases that match TRBD1. Germline V CDR1 and CDR2: MDHEN, SYDVKM. J was trimmed by 4 bases and V by 2 bases; bases with no gene match: 7. The CDR3 runs 15 residues. The CDR3 here is CASSLVPSGGYGYTF. The CDR3 DNA follows: TGTGCCAGCAGTTTAGTCCCGTCAGGGGGCTATGGCTACACCTTC.

The rearrangement joins TRBV28 to TRBJ1-4, with TRBD1 as a possible D gene (5 bases). This CDR3 spans 15 amino acids. The germline V gene has CDR1 MDHEN and CDR2 SYDVKM. V was clipped by 3 bases and J by 8 bases, with 16 bases between them. Written as DNA, the CDR3 is TGTGCCAGCAGTTTTTACGGGGGAGGAAGGGAAAAACTGTTTTTT. Translation: CASSFYGGGREKLFF.

The chain has TRBV30 and TRBJ2-5; 8 nucleotides line up with TRBD2. The germline V gene has CDR1 GTSNPN and CDR2 SVGIG (reference sequence). V shed 5 bases, J shed 2 bases, and the junction held 10 bases outside the gene matches. CDR3 length: 15 amino acids. CDR3 nucleotides: TGTGCCTGGGCTCTACCCGCGGGGGGACAAGAGACCCAGTACTTC. Translated: CAWALPAGGQETQYF.

This clone was observed a handful of times. The chain recombines TRBV30 with TRBJ2-1; TRBD2 matches at 13 bases. J was trimmed by 7 bases and V by 0 bases; bases with no gene match: 9. In germline, CDR1 is GTSNPN, CDR2 SVGIG (reference sequence). CDR3 length: 17 amino acids. CDR3: CAWSVLTSGGGWNEQFF. The CDR3 region has the DNA TGTGCCTGGAGTGTACTTACTAGCGGGGGGGGTTGGAATGAGCAGTTCTTC. Full variable domain (remainder filled in from reference TRBV30 and TRBJ2-1): SQTIHQWPATLVQPVGSPLSLECTVEGTSNPNLYWYRQAAGRGLQLLFYSVGIGQISSEVPQNLSASRPQDRQFILSSKKLLLSDSGFYLCAWSVLTSGGGWNEQFFGPGTRLTVL.

The gene calls are TRBV9 and TRBJ1-2, with a possible D match to TRBD1 (6 bases). The CDR3 spans 13 residues. Trimming removed 1 base at V and 6 bases at J, with 10 bases between. Germline V gene lookup returns CDR1 SGDLS and CDR2 YYNGEE. The CDR3 coding sequence is TGTGCCAGCAGCGTATCAGGGGCGGATGGCTACACCTTC. Translation: CASSVSGADGYTF.

This sequence joins TRBV9 and TRBJ1-1; perhaps TRBD1 as D (5 bases). The V gene lost 4 bases and the J gene lost 2 bases, with 12 bases spanning the gap. CDR3 length: 14 amino acids. Germline V gene sequence: CDR1 SGDLS, CDR2 YYNGEE. CDR3 region: CASSLNRSNTEAFF. CDR3 in DNA: TGTGCCAGCAGCTTAAACAGGTCAAACACTGAAGCTTTCTTT.

Comment on this clone: Other DNA sequences of this sample code for an identical CDR3. This chain links TRBV2 with TRBJ1-3, with D possibly being TRBD1 (6 bases). From germline, CDR1 is SNHLY and CDR2 FYNNEI. The CDR3 runs to 14 residues. V shed 8 bases and J shed 1 base, with 12 bases lying between them. For the CDR3, the DNA is TGTGCCAGCCTGGACAGCAAATCTGGAAACACCATATATTTT. Translation gives CASLDSKSGNTIYF.

The gene calls are TRBV10-2 and TRBJ1-1, with 9 positions matching TRBD1. The CDR3 length is 15 residues. The V and J ends lost 0 bases and 4 bases, in that order; junction bases with no gene match: 3. CDR1 is WSHSY and CDR2 is SAAADI in the germline V gene. In DNA, the CDR3 is TGCGCCAGCAGTGAGTCGACAGGGGGAATCACTGAAGCTTTCTTT. This sequence encodes CASSESTGGITEAFF.

The V and J genes are TRBV5-1 and TRBJ1-2; D is perhaps TRBD1 (5 bases). Trimming left V 3 bases short and J 7 bases short, with 13 bases between. Germline values: CDR1 SGHRS, CDR2 YFSETQ. CDR3 length: 13 amino acids. CDR3 in amino acids: CASSSGTVPGYTF. The CDR3 DNA reads as TGCGCCAGCAGCTCCGGGACTGTCCCTGGCTACACCTTC.

The chain uses TRBV18 and TRBJ2-3; D is possibly TRBD2 (7 bases). There are 17 residues in the CDR3. Germline CDR1 is KGHSH and CDR2 is LQKENI. Between the trimmed V and J ends, which lost 5 bases and 4 bases, there was a span of 22 bases. CDR3 region: CASSSEGGAQFPDTQYF. CDR3 DNA: TGTGCCAGCTCATCTGAAGGGGGGGCCCAGTTTCCAGATACGCAGTATTTT.

In its sample, this clone was seen once. In DNA form, the CDR3 reads TGCGCCAGCAGCTTGGTGAGCGGGGAGCGAGAGACCCAGTACTTC. This sequence encodes CASSLVSGERETQYF. The rearrangement joins TRBV5-1 to TRBJ2-5, with 7 bases matching TRBD2. This CDR3 region has 15 residues. The V segment lost 0 bases and the J segment 4 bases; nucleotides outside the gene matches: 6. In germline, CDR1 is SGHRS, CDR2 YFSETQ.

The chain is built from TRBV5-1 and TRBJ1-2; no clear D. Germline V gene sequence: CDR1 SGHRS, CDR2 YFSETQ. The ends were cut back, 0 bases at V and 7 bases at J, with 7 bases in the middle. The CDR3 totals 12 residues. The CDR3: CASSLESGGYTF. The DNA of the CDR3 is TGCGCCAGCAGCTTGGAATCCGGTGGCTACACCTTC.

This chain joins TRBV18 and TRBJ1-3, with TRBD1 matching over 7 bases. The CDR3 covers 15 residues. Looked up from germline, CDR1 is KGHSH and CDR2 is LQKENI. The J segment lost 2 bases and the V segment lost 6 bases, leaving 7 bases of the junction unmatched. The CDR3 is CASSPGQSPGNTIYF. CDR3 nucleotide sequence: TGTGCCAGCTCGCCGGGACAGTCTCCTGGAAACACCATATATTTT.

The J gene is TRBJ2-3, the V gene TRBV5-1, with D maybe TRBD2 (6 bases). V lost 3 bases to trimming and J lost 2 bases, with 10 bases between them. This CDR3 is built from 14 residues. CDR1 is SGHRS, CDR2 YFSETQ, per germline. DNA for the CDR3: TGCGCCAGCAGCTCGGGGGAATTCACAGATACGCAGTATTTT. Its translation is CASSSGEFTDTQYF.

The CDR3 sequence is CASGWERTEAFF. CDR3 DNA sequence: TGTGCCAGCGGGTGGGAGCGAACTGAAGCTTTCTTT. The chain uses TRBV6-5 and TRBJ1-1; no reliable D call. Trimming pared 8 bases from V and 5 bases from J, leaving 12 bases between. CDR3 length: 12 residues. The V gene's germline CDR1 is MNHEY and CDR2 SVGAGI.

Written as DNA, the CDR3 is TGTGCCAGCAGACCCGGACAGGGGTCATACAATGAGCAGTTCTTC. It specifies CASRPGQGSYNEQFF. V and J are TRBV6-5 and TRBJ2-1; 9 bases are shared with TRBD1. The germline V gene has CDR1 MNHEY and CDR2 SVGAGI. The CDR3 totals 15 residues. V gave up 6 bases and J gave up 4 bases; unmatched junction bases: 7.

The gene calls are TRBV6-5 and TRBJ2-7, with D unresolved. The germline V and J ends were trimmed by 4 bases and 3 bases, with 10 bases remaining between them. This CDR3 comprises 13 residues. CDR1 MNHEY and CDR2 SVGAGI come from the germline V gene. The CDR3 bases are TGTGCCAGCAGTTTCCCCGGGTTCTACGAGCAGTACTTC. This gives the protein CASSFPGFYEQYF.

This rearrangement joins TRBV5-1 to TRBJ2-7; D might be TRBD1 (6 bases). This CDR3 is built from 13 residues. Trimming took 5 bases from V and 0 from J, leaving 9 bases between them. Looked up from germline, CDR1 is SGHRS and CDR2 is YFSETQ. CDR3 nucleotides: TGCGCCAGCAGGGACAGTAACTCCTACGAGCAGTACTTC. Translation gives CASRDSNSYEQYF. Based on the CDR3 plus reference TRBV5-1 and TRBJ2-7, the full variable domain is KAGVTQTPRYLIKTRGQQVTLSCSPISGHRSVSWYQQTPGQGLQFLFEYFSETQRNKGNFPGRFSGRQFSNSRSEMNVSTLELGDSALYLCASRDSNSYEQYFGPGTRLTVT.

The chain has TRBV10-3 and TRBJ2-7, with 8 bases fitting TRBD1. Germline lookup yields CDR1 ENHRY and CDR2 SYGVKD. CDR3 length equals 16 residues. Trimming cost V 0 bases and J 0 bases; bases outside gene matches: 4. The CDR3 DNA sequence: TGTGCCATCAGTGAGTCGCCTGGGACAGGCTCCTACGAGCAGTACTTC. Amino acids: CAISESPGTGSYEQYF.

The chain carries TRBV29-1 and TRBJ2-6, with 7 bases that match TRBD1. J gave up 1 base and V 7 bases, and 10 bases lay outside the gene matches. This CDR3 contains 16 residues. Germline V CDR1 and CDR2: SQVTM, ANQGSEA. CDR3 DNA: TGCAGCGATTCGACAGGGCCGTATTCTGGGGCCAACGTCCTGACTTTC. Translated, it gives CSDSTGPYSGANVLTF.

This CDR3 is CASSPQGNYGYTF. The DNA for the CDR3 is TGTGCCAGCAGCCCACAGGGAAACTATGGCTACACCTTC. The rearrangement joins TRBV6-6 to TRBJ1-2; a weak D match, TRBD1 (6 bases). Germline V lookup: CDR1 MNHNY, CDR2 SVGAGI (reference sequence). V was shortened by 6 bases and J by 2 bases, with 10 bases between the two germline ends. The CDR3 has 13 residues.

This sequence joins TRBV9 and TRBJ2-7; tentative D call: TRBD2 (5 bases). Germline lookup yields CDR1 SGDLS and CDR2 YYNGEE. V was cut by 3 bases and J by 3 bases, with 16 bases left in between. This CDR3 is built from 15 residues. The CDR3 loop reads CASSAGPGNNYEQYF. CDR3 nucleotides: TGTGCCAGCAGCGCCGGTCCGGGAAACAACTACGAGCAGTACTTC.